Each of the 29 T cell receptor beta chains below was sequenced from the same sample in a study of blood T cell repertoires in COVID-19. Libraries were prepared by immunoSEQ multiplex PCR; TCRdb keeps only in-frame clonotypes and omits some of them. Of around 29,000 clones detected, 87% appear once; the ten largest clones hold 9.3%. Sequencing was performed on peripheral blood. The source is a human donor in a cohort sampled during active COVID-19.

Written as DNA, the CDR3 is TGTGCCAGCCGAAACGACAGAAACACCGGGGAGCTGTTTTTT. It yields the protein CASRNDRNTGELFF. The chain is built from TRBV2 and TRBJ2-2, with TRBD1 as a possible D gene (5 bases). Per the germline V gene, CDR1 is SNHLY and CDR2 is FYNNEI. V lost 8 bases, J lost 2 bases, and 12 bases lay in between. The CDR3 contains 14 residues. Using reference TRBV2 and TRBJ2-2 for the parts outside the CDR3, the full variable domain is EPEVTQTPSHQVTQMGQEVILRCVPISNHLYFYWYRQILGQKVEFLVSFYNNEISEKSEIFDDQFSVERPDGSNFTLKIRSTKLEDSAMYFCASRNDRNTGELFFGEGSRLTVL.

The chain recombines TRBV5-1 with TRBJ2-5; D perhaps matches TRBD2 (6 bases). The V gene lost 2 bases and the J gene lost 1 base, with 9 bases spanning the gap. The germline CDR1 and CDR2 sequences are SGHRS and YFSETQ. This CDR3 comprises 14 residues. The CDR3 reads CASSFRDSQETQYF. Here the CDR3 DNA reads TGCGCCAGCAGCTTCCGGGACTCCCAAGAGACCCAGTACTTC.

The rearrangement links TRBV6-5 to TRBJ1-1, with 7 bases aligning to TRBD1. In germline, CDR1 is MNHEY, CDR2 SVGAGI. The junction had 8 bases not matched to a gene; V was cut back by 6 bases and J by 4 bases. This CDR3 is built from 14 residues. CDR3 sequence (DNA): TGTGCCAGCAGACACCCGACAGGGAGCACTGAAGCTTTCTTT. This sequence encodes CASRHPTGSTEAFF.

This chain uses TRBV5-6 with TRBJ1-5; the D gene is possibly TRBD1 (6 bases). Per germline, CDR1 SGHDT and CDR2 YYEEEE. The CDR3 contains 17 residues. V lost 2 bases and J lost 1, with 16 bases in between. CDR3: CASSFGGLLFSNQPQHF. Here the CDR3 DNA reads TGTGCCAGCAGCTTCGGGGGGCTTCTCTTCAGCAATCAGCCCCAGCATTTT.

V is TRBV7-9 and J is TRBJ2-7, with D uncertain. V was trimmed by 3 bases and J by 7 bases, leaving 7 bases between them. The germline V gene has CDR1 SEHNR and CDR2 FQNEAQ (reference sequence). The CDR3 is made up of 11 amino acids. This CDR3 reads CASSLVEEQYF. CDR3 sequence (DNA): TGTGCCAGCAGCTTGGTAGAAGAGCAGTACTTC.

The chain combines TRBV18 with TRBJ2-3, with no clear D. Germline CDR1 and CDR2: KGHSH and LQKENI. This CDR3 is built from 14 residues. The V gene lost 4 bases and the J gene lost 0 bases, with 8 bases spanning the gap. CDR3 nucleotides: TGTGCCAGCTCACTAGATTCTAGCACAGATACGCAGTATTTT. Amino acids: CASSLDSSTDTQYF.

This clone was counted only a few times. The chain has TRBV19 and TRBJ1-1, with D tentatively TRBD1 (6 bases). The CDR3 totals 15 residues. V was pared by 1 base and J by 6 bases, with 15 bases between. CDR1 LNHDA and CDR2 SQIVND come from the germline V gene (reference sequence). CDR3: CASSIVAGARPEAFF. The CDR3 region has the DNA TGTGCCAGTAGTATAGTGGCAGGGGCGAGACCTGAAGCTTTCTTT.

This clone was detected a few times. The rearrangement uses TRBV11-2 and TRBJ2-2; D is perhaps TRBD1 (5 bases). The CDR3 has 16 amino acids. Germline V gene data show CDR1 as SGHAT and CDR2 as FQNNGV. V dropped 10 bases and J dropped 4 bases, with 22 bases sitting between them. In nucleotides, the CDR3 is TGTGCCACGGAGAGGTCCCAGGGCTCTTTCACCGGGGAGCTGTTTTTT. Translated: CATERSQGSFTGELFF.

The V gene is TRBV5-5, the J gene TRBJ2-7; TRBD1 matches 10 bases. The CDR3 extends over 14 amino acids. V was pared by 5 bases and J by 2 bases, with 4 bases of the junction left unmatched. Germline V gives CDR1 SGHKS, CDR2 YYEKEE (reference sequence). The CDR3 coding sequence is TGTGCCAGCAGGAGGGACAGGGGCACCTACGAGCAGTACTTC. This gives the protein CASRRDRGTYEQYF. The entire variable domain, with the rest obtained from reference TRBV5-5 and TRBJ2-7, is as follows: DAGVTQSPTHLIKTRGQQVTLRCSPISGHKSVSWYQQVLGQGPQFIFQYYEKEERGRGNFPDRFSARQFPNYSSELNVNALLLGDSALYLCASRRDRGTYEQYFGPGTRLTVT.

V usage is TRBV6-6 and J usage is TRBJ1-1, with 9 nucleotides matching TRBD1. The J segment lost 3 bases and the V segment lost 7 bases, leaving 12 bases of the junction unmatched. CDR1 and CDR2 (germline): MNHNY, SVGAGI (reference sequence). This CDR3 is 16 amino acids long. The CDR3, as DNA: TGTGCCAGCATTCTACAGGGGGCATCTGGAGACACTGAAGCTTTCTTT. Protein sequence: CASILQGASGDTEAFF.

The rearrangement links TRBV2 to TRBJ2-3; 12 bases agree with TRBD2. V gave up 5 bases and J gave up 6 bases; unmatched junction bases: 12. CDR1 is SNHLY, CDR2 FYNNEI, per germline. CDR3 length: 17 residues. The CDR3: CASSTLAGGTRHDTQYF. In DNA form, the CDR3 reads TGTGCCAGCAGTACCCTAGCGGGGGGGACCCGTCACGATACGCAGTATTTT.

This chain connects TRBV7-8 to TRBJ1-1; 7 nucleotides match TRBD1. Germline assignment: CDR1 SGHVS and CDR2 FQNEAQ. After removal of 2 bases from V and 2 bases from J, the junction contained 2 bases not matched to a gene. The CDR3 covers 14 residues. CDR3 sequence reads: CASSLRDSNTEAFF. CDR3 in DNA: TGTGCCAGCAGCTTAAGGGACAGCAACACTGAAGCTTTCTTT.

This clone was observed a handful of times. In the same sample, other DNA sequences code for this CDR3. V usage is TRBV5-1 and J usage is TRBJ1-3; the D is unclear. The V gene's germline CDR1 is SGHRS and CDR2 YFSETQ. V was cut by 2 bases and J by 0 bases, with 12 bases left in between. The CDR3 has 16 amino acids. CDR3 coding DNA: TGCGCCAGCAGCTTAATCCAATCTAGCTCTGGAAACACCATATATTTT. Its translation: CASSLIQSSSGNTIYF.

The CDR3 is CASNNRATNTEAFF. CDR3 nucleotides: TGTGCCAGCAACAACAGGGCTACGAACACTGAAGCTTTCTTT. The chain joins TRBV6-5 to TRBJ1-1; D possibly corresponds to TRBD1 (6 bases). This CDR3 has 14 residues. V was clipped by 7 bases and J by 1 base, with 13 bases between them. The V gene's germline CDR1 is MNHEY and CDR2 SVGAGI.

The chain links TRBV29-1 to TRBJ2-1, with TRBD1 matching 7 bases. The junction had 6 bases not matched to a gene; V was cut back by 7 bases and J by 9 bases. Germline V lookup: CDR1 SQVTM, CDR2 ANQGSEA. This CDR3 has 11 residues. CDR3 sequence reads: CSGLQGSEQFF. DNA of the CDR3: TGCAGCGGTTTACAGGGGTCTGAGCAGTTCTTC.

V usage is TRBV20-1 and J usage is TRBJ1-2, with 9 bases matching TRBD1. Germline values: CDR1 DFQATT, CDR2 SNEGSKA (reference sequence). The CDR3 totals 11 residues. J was trimmed by 8 bases and V by 8 bases; bases with no gene match: 6. CDR3 nucleotides: TGCAGTCGGGACAGGGCAGAGGGCTACACCTTC. Protein sequence: CSRDRAEGYTF.

The V and J genes are TRBV6-5 and TRBJ2-4, with 8 bases aligning to TRBD2. V lost 7 bases to trimming and J lost 0 bases; unmatched junction nucleotides: 5. The CDR3 covers 15 residues. Germline CDR1 and CDR2: MNHEY and SVGAGI. CDR3 residues: CASTQLAGAKNIQYF. CDR3 nucleotides: TGTGCCAGCACCCAGCTAGCGGGAGCCAAAAACATTCAGTACTTC.

Only one count was recorded for this clone. This chain connects TRBV5-1 to TRBJ2-1; 13 nucleotides match TRBD2. J lost 0 bases, V lost 0 bases, and 6 bases had no gene match. The CDR3 spans 19 residues. Germline V lookup: CDR1 SGHRS, CDR2 YFSETQ. The CDR3 DNA is TGCGCCAGCAGCTTGGTGGGACTAGCGGGGTCAAGCTCCTACAATGAGCAGTTCTTC. Amino acid sequence: CASSLVGLAGSSSYNEQFF.

The chain couples TRBV6-5 to TRBJ2-5; D uncertain. CDR1 is MNHEY, CDR2 SVGAGI, per germline. V lost 6 bases to trimming and J lost 7 bases, with 15 bases between them. CDR3 length: 13 residues. The CDR3 DNA reads as TGTGCCAGCAGCCCAAACCTCGGTAGGACCCAGTACTTC. Translating it yields CASSPNLGRTQYF.

The rearrangement uses TRBV3-1 (or the pseudogene TRBV3-2) and TRBJ2-5; D is perhaps TRBD2 (8 bases). CDR3 length: 18 residues. Germline lookup yields CDR1 LGHDT and CDR2 YNNKEL (reference sequence). V lost 8 bases to trimming and J lost 4 bases, with 29 bases between them. CDR3 protein: CASQGGGLAGYRGETQYF. CDR3 DNA: TGTGCCAGCCAGGGGGGGGGTCTAGCGGGCTACCGAGGAGAGACCCAGTACTTC.

This chain connects TRBV30 to TRBJ1-2, with D hard to call. The CDR3 is made up of 15 amino acids. Germline CDR1 and CDR2: GTSNPN and SVGIG (reference sequence). V gave up 8 bases and J gave up 2 bases, with 21 bases separating them. CDR3 residues: CATPSGRSENYGYTF. The CDR3 DNA is TGTGCCACTCCAAGCGGGCGATCTGAAAACTATGGCTACACCTTC.

The genes are TRBV7-2 and TRBJ2-1; D is perhaps TRBD1 (7 bases). This CDR3 region has 15 residues. V was trimmed by 5 bases and J by 7 bases, leaving 18 bases between them. The germline V gene encodes CDR1 SGHTA and CDR2 FQGNSA. CDR3 loop: CASSPSRDSGNEQFF. The CDR3 DNA reads TGTGCCAGCAGCCCATCCCGGGACAGCGGGAATGAGCAGTTCTTC.

This chain joins TRBV6-5 and TRBJ2-2, with D unclear. The CDR3 totals 11 residues. Trimming took off 6 bases at V and 5 bases at J, with 4 bases between the two ends. Germline-derived CDR1 and CDR2 are MNHEY and SVGAGI. In DNA form, the CDR3 reads TGTGCCAGCAGACAAACCGGGGAGCTGTTTTTT. Translation gives CASRQTGELFF.

The rearrangement links TRBV9 to TRBJ2-1, with 9 bases lining up with TRBD2. The CDR3 loop spans 15 amino acids. In germline, CDR1 is SGDLS, CDR2 YYNGEE. Trimming took 2 bases from V and 8 from J; bases not matched to a gene: 8. CDR3 residues: CASSVAGGVNDEQFF. The CDR3 DNA reads TGTGCCAGCAGCGTGGCGGGAGGGGTCAACGATGAGCAGTTCTTC.

This rearrangement joins TRBV30 to TRBJ1-3; D is perhaps TRBD1 (5 bases). Germline values: CDR1 GTSNPN, CDR2 SVGIG (reference sequence). The CDR3 is 12 amino acids. This chain's CDR3 is CGSGGSGNTIYF. CDR3 nucleotide sequence: TGTGGTAGCGGGGGGTCTGGAAACACCATATATTTT.

This chain connects TRBV7-9 to TRBJ1-2; perhaps TRBD1 as D (6 bases). Germline-derived CDR1 and CDR2 are SEHNR and FQNEAQ (reference sequence). The V end lost 3 bases, the J end lost 6 bases, and 8 bases lay between the germline ends. CDR3 length: 12 residues. CDR3 protein: CASSFSGDGYTF. CDR3 DNA sequence: TGTGCCAGCAGCTTCTCAGGGGATGGCTACACCTTC.

The rearrangement uses TRBV28 and TRBJ2-2; 7 nucleotides match TRBD1. The CDR3 runs to 14 residues. Germline CDR1 MDHEN, CDR2 SYDVKM. With 6 bases clipped from V and 0 bases from J, the junction kept 1 base outside the gene matches. CDR3: CASRGTANTGELFF. The CDR3 nucleotides are TGTGCCAGCAGGGGGACAGCGAACACCGGGGAGCTGTTTTTT.

The chain combines TRBV7-2 with TRBJ1-4; 8 bases fit TRBD1. The CDR3 sequence is 17 residues long. In germline, CDR1 is SGHTA, CDR2 FQGNSA. J gave up 3 bases and V 2 bases, and 8 bases lay outside the gene matches. The CDR3 sequence is CASSLIGQGLPNEKLFF. The DNA for the CDR3 is TGTGCCAGCAGCTTAATCGGACAGGGTCTTCCTAATGAAAAACTGTTTTTT.

This rearrangement joins TRBV30 to TRBJ2-3, with 9 bases matching TRBD1. The CDR3 is 15 amino acids. The J segment lost 3 bases and the V segment lost 5 bases, leaving 9 bases of the junction unmatched. Germline CDR1 is GTSNPN and CDR2 is SVGIG (reference sequence). Written as DNA, the CDR3 is TGTGCCTGGGACACTGGACAGGGGAGTACAGATACGCAGTATTTT. Its translation: CAWDTGQGSTDTQYF.